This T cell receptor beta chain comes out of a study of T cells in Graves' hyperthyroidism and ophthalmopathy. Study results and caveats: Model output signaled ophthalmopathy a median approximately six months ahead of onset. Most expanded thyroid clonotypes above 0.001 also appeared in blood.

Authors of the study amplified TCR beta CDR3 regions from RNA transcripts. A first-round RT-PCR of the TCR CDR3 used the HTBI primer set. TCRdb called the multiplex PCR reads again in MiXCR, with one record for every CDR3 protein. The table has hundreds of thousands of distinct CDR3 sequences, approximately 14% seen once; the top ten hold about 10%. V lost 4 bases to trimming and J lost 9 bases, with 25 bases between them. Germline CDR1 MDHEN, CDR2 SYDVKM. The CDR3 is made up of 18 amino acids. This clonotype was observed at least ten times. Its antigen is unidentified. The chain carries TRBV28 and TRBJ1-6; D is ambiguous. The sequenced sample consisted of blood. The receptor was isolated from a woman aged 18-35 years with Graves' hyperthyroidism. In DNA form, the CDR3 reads TGTGCCAGCAGTTCCAACTTTAGACACCGCACTAGGTCTTCACCCCTCCACTTT. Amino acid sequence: CASSSNFRHRTRSSPLHF. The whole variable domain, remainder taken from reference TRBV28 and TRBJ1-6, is DVKVTQSSRYLVKRTGEKVFLECVQDMDHENMFWYRQDPGLGLRLIYFSYDVKMKEKGDIPEGYSVSREKKERFSLILESASTNQTSMYLCASSSNFRHRTRSSPLHFGNGTRLTVT.